A single sample is the source of the 31 T cell receptor beta chains below, sequenced in a study of blood T cells in healthy people across ages. A J-beta primer mix and a sample-barcoded 5' primer were used in a second PCR of about 7 to 12 cycles. Via MiXCR, TCRdb re-called the 5' RACE reads, giving one row per CDR3 protein. The sample holds under 750,000 distinct CDR3 sequences; 47% are singletons and the top ten take under 30%. The specimen was blood. These receptors were collected from an older man in good health.

This clonotype was counted only a few times. The chain is built from TRBV5-8 and TRBJ2-1, with TRBD1 as a possible D gene (5 bases). Trimming took 2 bases from V and 7 from J, leaving 10 bases between them. This CDR3 spans 13 amino acids. CDR1 SGHTS and CDR2 YDEGEE come from the germline V gene. CDR3 DNA sequence: TGTGCCAGCAGCTTTCCAGGGATGAATGAGCAGTTCTTC. Its translation: CASSFPGMNEQFF.

This rearrangement joins TRBV20-1 to TRBJ2-1; 9 nucleotides align to TRBD2. The length of the CDR3 is 15 residues. The germline gives CDR1 DFQATT, CDR2 SNEGSKA (reference sequence). Trimming cost V 3 bases and J 9 bases; bases outside gene matches: 12. This CDR3 is CSARHWTSVSGEQFF. CDR3 bases: TGCAGTGCTAGGCATTGGACTAGCGTTTCTGGTGAGCAGTTCTTC.

The rearrangement links TRBV7-9 to TRBJ1-5; a possible D gene is TRBD1 (5 bases). Germline V lookup: CDR1 SEHNR, CDR2 FQNEAQ (reference sequence). The CDR3 is 13 amino acids. V lost 6 bases and J 2 bases, leaving 8 bases between the germline ends. CDR3 in amino acids: CASSKQGNQPQHF. The DNA for the CDR3 is TGTGCCAGCAGTAAACAGGGCAATCAGCCCCAGCATTTT.

This chain joins TRBV24-1 and TRBJ2-5; D is possibly TRBD1 or TRBD2 (7 bases each). V lost 1 base and J lost 5, with 13 bases in between. Germline values: CDR1 KGHDR, CDR2 SFDVKD. This CDR3 is 15 amino acids long. The CDR3 bases are TGTGCCACCAGTGATTTTGGTCAGGGGGGGGAGACCCAGTACTTC. As protein: CATSDFGQGGETQYF.

J is TRBJ2-5 and V is TRBV7-2, with D possibly TRBD1 on 6 matching bases. The closer fit of TRBJ2-7 to the DNA end suggests the J call may be wrong. CDR1 is SGHTA, CDR2 FQGNSA, per germline. CDR3 length equals 15 residues. DNA of the CDR3: TGTGCCAGCAGCTCCCTCGTCAGGGGAGTCAACGAGCAGTACTTC. This codes for CASSSLVRGVNEQYF.

The CDR3 here is CASSSPRVGNEQFF. The CDR3 bases are TGTGCCAGCAGCTCCCCGCGGGTGGGGAATGAGCAGTTCTTC. This chain links TRBV7-3 with TRBJ2-1, with D maybe TRBD2 (5 bases). V was pared by 4 bases and J by 7 bases, with 14 bases between. Germline CDR1 reads SGHTA; CDR2 reads FQGTGA. This CDR3 spans 14 amino acids.

This clonotype has ten or more counts. The rearrangement joins TRBV6-5 to TRBJ2-3, with 8 bases lining up with TRBD2. CDR1 is MNHEY, CDR2 SVGAGI, per germline. The CDR3 spans 14 residues. J lost 2 bases, V lost 5 bases, and 3 bases had no gene match. CDR3 sequence reads: CASSDSGNTDTQYF. The DNA of the CDR3 is TGTGCCAGCAGTGATAGCGGGAACACAGATACGCAGTATTTT.

The sample holds one count of this clonotype. The chain has TRBV12-3 or TRBV12-4 and TRBJ2-5; 12 bases fit TRBD2. V lost 3 bases to trimming and J lost 4 bases; unmatched junction nucleotides: 3. The CDR3 totals 15 residues. The CDR3 DNA is TGTGCCAGCAGTTTTAAACTAGCGGGAGGAGAGACCCAGTACTTC. Its protein is CASSFKLAGGETQYF.

The chain has TRBV20-1 and TRBJ2-7; 9 positions agree with TRBD1. V shed 1 base, J shed 7 bases, and the junction held 14 bases outside the gene matches. There are 16 residues in the CDR3. The germline V gene has CDR1 DFQATT and CDR2 SNEGSKA (reference sequence). The CDR3 spells CSARVLGTGFLGEQYF. The CDR3 nucleotides are TGCAGTGCTAGAGTTTTGGGGACAGGGTTTTTGGGTGAGCAGTACTTC.

The chain uses TRBV24-1 and TRBJ2-1; tentatively, D is TRBD1 (6 bases). Trimming took off 3 bases at V and 8 bases at J, with 16 bases between the two ends. Germline V gene sequence: CDR1 KGHDR, CDR2 SFDVKD. This CDR3 has 15 amino acids. This CDR3 is CATSDTRQVADEQFF. CDR3 nucleotide sequence: TGTGCCACCAGTGATACAAGACAGGTTGCGGATGAGCAGTTCTTC.

The chain is built from TRBV4-2 and TRBJ2-3; 13 nucleotides line up with TRBD2. CDR3 length equals 17 residues. Germline CDR1 is LGHNA and CDR2 is YNFKEQ. The junction had 7 bases not matched to a gene; V was cut back by 1 base and J by 6 bases. The CDR3 DNA is TGTGCCAGCAGCCAAGGGCCGGGACTAGCGGGATCTGATACGCAGTATTTT. It yields the protein CASSQGPGLAGSDTQYF.

This clonotype was observed many times. A single base separates this from a much larger clone, so it may be a read error. The CDR3 here is CASRGRGYGYTF. The CDR3 DNA reads as TGTGCCAGCAGGGGTAGGGGGTATGGCTACACCTTC. The V and J genes are TRBV6-5 and TRBJ1-2; perhaps TRBD1 as D (6 bases). Between the trimmed V and J ends, which lost 6 bases and 5 bases, there was a span of 10 bases. The CDR3 runs 12 residues. The germline CDR1 and CDR2 sequences are MNHEY and SVGAGI.

This clonotype was found a few times. J is TRBJ1-1 and V is TRBV3-1; D is unresolved. V gave up 1 base and J gave up 4 bases, with 7 bases separating them. The CDR3 covers 13 residues. Germline loops: CDR1 LGHDT, CDR2 YNNKEL (reference sequence). This CDR3 reads CASSQGLGTEAFF. CDR3 bases: TGTGCCAGCAGCCAAGGATTAGGCACTGAAGCTTTCTTT.

With respect to this clonotype: At one boundary the junction diverges from the germline segment, which might be a read error. The V call is TRBV7-7, the J call TRBJ1-4; D might be TRBD1 (5 bases). Germline CDR1 reads SSHAT; CDR2 reads FNYEAQ (reference sequence). The length of the CDR3 is 15 residues. The CDR3 sequence: CASSTGSPANEKLFF. CDR3 nucleotides: TGTGCTAGCAGTACAGGAAGTCCAGCTAATGAAAAACTGTTTTTT.

This clonotype was recorded at least ten times. V usage is TRBV6-6 and J usage is TRBJ2-5; weak D call: TRBD2 (5 bases). The germline gives CDR1 MNHNY, CDR2 SVGAGI (reference sequence). The V end lost 0 bases, the J end lost 2 bases, and 13 bases lay between the germline ends. The length of the CDR3 is 16 residues. DNA of the CDR3: TGTGCCAGCAGTTACTCGAGAGGAGGTAGACAAGAGACCCAGTACTTC. Amino acids: CASSYSRGGRQETQYF.

As regards this clonotype: Sequence at one end of the junction differs from germline and may be a read error. The chain joins TRBV7-2 to TRBJ2-3; a possible D gene is TRBD2 (7 bases). The CDR3 is 13 amino acids. Germline lookup yields CDR1 SGHTA and CDR2 FQGNSA. The CDR3 reads CASLGGAIDTPYF. The CDR3 bases are TGTGCCAGCTTAGGGGGGGCAATAGATACGCCGTATTTT. The whole variable domain, remainder taken from reference TRBV7-2 and TRBJ2-3, is GAGVSQSPSNKVTEKGKDVELRCDPISGHTALYWYRQSLGQGLEFLIYFQGNSAPDKSGLPSDRFSAERTGGSVSTLTIQRTQQEDSAVYLCASLGGAIDTPYFGPGTRLTVL.

The chain combines TRBV20-1 with TRBJ2-5; 11 nucleotides agree with TRBD2. TRBJ2-7 explains the end of the DNA better; the J call may be wrong. CDR3 length: 13 residues. Germline values: CDR1 DFQATT, CDR2 SNEGSKA (reference sequence). The CDR3 DNA reads TGCAGTGCGCCACTAGCGGGGGTTGACGAGCAGTACTTC. Protein: CSAPLAGVDEQYF.

This chain joins TRBV20-1 and TRBJ1-6, with 9 bases that match TRBD1. J lost 10 bases, V lost 2 bases, and 6 bases had no gene match. CDR1 and CDR2 from the germline V gene are DFQATT and SNEGSKA (reference sequence). This CDR3 has 14 residues. The chain's CDR3 is CSARQGTGRSPLHF. In nucleotides, the CDR3 is TGCAGTGCTAGACAGGGGACAGGGCGCTCACCCCTCCACTTT.

This clonotype was seen ten or more times. The gene calls are TRBV6-5 and TRBJ2-5; D unresolved. The V gene's germline CDR1 is MNHEY and CDR2 SVGAGI. CDR3 length equals 14 residues. V lost 0 bases to trimming and J lost 3 bases, with 8 bases between them. The CDR3 DNA is TGTGCCAGCAGTTACTCGTACAGAAAAGAGACCCAGTACTTC. This encodes CASSYSYRKETQYF.

This clonotype was seen more than once but under ten times. The V and J genes are TRBV7-2 and TRBJ2-1; D gene unclear. The V gene lost 1 base and the J gene lost 7 bases, with 8 bases spanning the gap. The germline gives CDR1 SGHTA, CDR2 FQGNSA. The CDR3 has 13 residues. This chain's CDR3 is CASSLGLNNEQFF. CDR3 nucleotide sequence: TGTGCCAGCAGCTTAGGACTGAATAATGAGCAGTTCTTC.

This clonotype was observed a few times. This chain links TRBV20-1 with TRBJ2-5; TRBD2 aligns across 7 bases. V lost 5 bases to trimming and J lost 0 bases; unmatched junction nucleotides: 3. Germline V gene data show CDR1 as DFQATT and CDR2 as SNEGSKA (reference sequence). There are 13 residues in the CDR3. This CDR3 is CSAPSGDQETQYF. The DNA of the CDR3 is TGCAGTGCTCCCAGCGGGGACCAAGAGACCCAGTACTTC.

This clonotype was counted between two and nine times. This chain uses TRBV7-6 with TRBJ2-5; TRBD1 is a possible D gene (5 bases). CDR1 is SGHVS and CDR2 is FNYEAQ in the germline V gene. The CDR3 has 13 amino acids. V shed 5 bases and J shed 5 bases, with 12 bases lying between them. For the CDR3, the DNA is TGTGCCAGCAGCGCCGGACATATCGAGACCCAGTACTTC. The encoded protein is CASSAGHIETQYF.

This clonotype was detected only a few times. The chain employs TRBV7-2 and TRBJ2-5; TRBD1 or TRBD2 may be the D gene (6 bases each). The CDR3 spans 16 residues. V lost 4 bases, J lost 0 bases, and 15 bases lay in between. In germline, CDR1 is SGHTA, CDR2 FQGNSA. CDR3 sequence (DNA): TGTGCCAGCAGCTCACAGGGACTCCCTAACCAAGAGACCCAGTACTTC. Translated, it gives CASSSQGLPNQETQYF.

The J gene is TRBJ2-2, the V gene TRBV7-3, with D uncertain. Trimming shortened V by 3 bases and J by 1 base, and 9 bases separated the two germline ends. The CDR3 has 15 amino acids. Germline values: CDR1 SGHTA, CDR2 FQGTGA. CDR3 sequence: CASSLTSQNTGELFF. CDR3 sequence (DNA): TGTGCCAGCAGCTTGACCTCCCAGAACACCGGGGAGCTGTTTTTT. The variable domain in full, with the rest retrieved from reference TRBV7-3 and TRBJ2-2, is GAGVSQTPSNKVTEKGKYVELRCDPISGHTALYWYRQSLGQGPEFLIYFQGTGAADDSGLPNDRFFAVRPEGSVSTLKIQRTERGDSAVYLCASSLTSQNTGELFFGEGSRLTVL.

This chain links TRBV3-1 with TRBJ2-6; TRBD1 matches 10 bases. Germline V gives CDR1 LGHDT, CDR2 YNNKEL (reference sequence). Losses at the gene ends were 1 base for V and 2 bases for J; bases not matched to a gene: 5. The CDR3 loop spans 18 amino acids. The CDR3 is CASSQGLGQGAGANVLTF. CDR3 nucleotides: TGTGCCAGCAGCCAAGGTCTCGGACAGGGGGCTGGGGCCAACGTCCTGACTTTC.

This clonotype appeared many times. The V call is TRBV6-1, the J call TRBJ1-2; 9 bases are shared with TRBD1. The CDR3 loop spans 16 amino acids. Germline V gene lookup returns CDR1 MNHNS and CDR2 SASEGT. Trimming cost V 6 bases and J 6 bases; bases outside gene matches: 14. The CDR3 coding sequence is TGTGCCAGCAGGAAGATAAAACAGGGGGCAGAGGATGGCTACACCTTC. Translating gives CASRKIKQGAEDGYTF.

The V call is TRBV5-1, the J call TRBJ2-1; D is unclear. Germline values: CDR1 SGHRS, CDR2 YFSETQ. CDR3 length equals 13 residues. V lost 0 bases, J lost 8 bases, and 9 bases lay in between. The CDR3 region is CASSLGPQDEQFF. CDR3 nucleotide sequence: TGCGCCAGCAGCTTGGGACCCCAGGATGAGCAGTTCTTC.

This chain uses TRBV15 with TRBJ2-2, with D possibly being TRBD1 or TRBD2 (5 bases each). Trimming left V 6 bases short and J 5 bases short, with 10 bases between. Germline V lookup: CDR1 LNHNV, CDR2 YYDKDF (reference sequence). The CDR3 is 13 amino acids. In nucleotides, the CDR3 is TGTGCCACCAGACGAGGGGAGACCGGGGAGCTGTTTTTT. Translation gives CATRRGETGELFF.

V and J are TRBV20-1 and TRBJ2-7; D is undetermined. The CDR3 contains 17 residues. CDR1 and CDR2 (germline): DFQATT, SNEGSKA (reference sequence). V was clipped by 1 base and J by 6 bases, with 25 bases between them. The CDR3 coding sequence is TGCAGTGCTAGAGGTTCGTCCAGGACCGGCGGCTCTCGCGAGCAGTACTTC. Encoded protein: CSARGSSRTGGSREQYF.

A few counts support this clonotype. The chain uses TRBV6-1 and TRBJ2-5; TRBD2 matches 13 bases. The end of the DNA fits TRBJ2-7 better, so the J call may be wrong. Germline assignment: CDR1 MNHNS and CDR2 SASEGT. The CDR3 sequence is 16 residues long. CDR3 DNA sequence: TGTGCCAGCAGAAGGACTAGCGGGAGTAGTATCGACGAGCAGTACTTC. It specifies CASRRTSGSSIDEQYF.

The chain employs TRBV7-2 and TRBJ2-7; D may be TRBD1 or TRBD2 (5 bases each). V lost 5 bases and J 2 bases, leaving 16 bases between the germline ends. CDR3 length equals 15 residues. In germline, CDR1 is SGHTA, CDR2 FQGNSA. The CDR3 sequence: CASSPYRDQAYEQYF. The CDR3 region has the DNA TGTGCCAGCAGCCCCTACCGGGACCAAGCCTACGAGCAGTACTTC.